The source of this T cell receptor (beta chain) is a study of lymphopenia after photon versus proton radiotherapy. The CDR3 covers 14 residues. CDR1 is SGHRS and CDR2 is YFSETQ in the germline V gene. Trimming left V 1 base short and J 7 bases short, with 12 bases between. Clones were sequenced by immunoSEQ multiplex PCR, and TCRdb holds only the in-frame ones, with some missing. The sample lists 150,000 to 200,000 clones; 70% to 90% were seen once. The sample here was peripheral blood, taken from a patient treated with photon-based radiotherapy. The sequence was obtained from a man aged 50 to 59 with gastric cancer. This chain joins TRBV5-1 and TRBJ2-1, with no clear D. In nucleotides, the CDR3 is TGCGCCAGCAGCTTGACAACCTCCAGTAATGAGCAGTTCTTC. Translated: CASSLTTSSNEQFF.